These 25 T cell receptor beta chains were all obtained from the same sample, sequenced in a study of beta chain features in type 1 diabetes. General observations from the study: TCRB CDR3 length was moderately but significantly reduced in all four CD4+ subsets of Type 1 diabetes patients.

The antigens of these receptors remain unknown. Of the isolated RNA, all was reverse transcribed, and so the sequenced material was expressed TCRB transcripts. Measured with immunoSEQ multiplex PCR; TCRdb has only the in-frame clones, and not every one. Here the sample spans some 360,000 clones, around 10% being singletons. The sample comprised central memory CD4+ T cells from blood. The receptors come from a man between 25 and 39 years old with type 1 diabetes.

This clone was seen more than once but under ten times. The V gene is TRBV5-1, the J gene TRBJ1-5; perhaps TRBD1 as D (5 bases). This CDR3 comprises 13 residues. Germline CDR1 and CDR2: SGHRS and YFSETQ. Trimming stripped 3 bases from V and 2 bases from J, with 6 bases between. CDR3 amino acids: CASSWGGNQPQHF. CDR3 coding DNA: TGCGCCAGCAGCTGGGGGGGCAATCAGCCCCAGCATTTT.

This clone was detected only a few times. V gene TRBV11-3 combines with J gene TRBJ2-1, with a possible D match to TRBD2 (7 bases). CDR1 and CDR2 (germline): SGHNT, YENEEA. V gave up 6 bases and J gave up 8 bases, with 23 bases separating them. The CDR3 loop spans 16 amino acids. CDR3 DNA: TGTGCCAGCAGTTCCACAGGGAGGGGGTTTGGCTATGAGCAGTTCTTC. Amino acids: CASSSTGRGFGYEQFF. The full variable domain, its missing parts supplied by reference TRBV11-3 and TRBJ2-1, is EAGVVQSPRYKIIEKKQPVAFWCNPISGHNTLYWYLQNLGQGPELLIRYENEEAVDDSQLPKDRFSAERLKGVDSTLKIQPAELGDSAVYLCASSSTGRGFGYEQFFGPGTRLTVL.

This clone was seen a handful of times. The chain recombines TRBV5-6 with TRBJ2-6; D uncertain. Germline loops: CDR1 SGHDT, CDR2 YYEEEE. V lost 0 bases and J lost 0, with 10 bases in between. This CDR3 has 17 amino acids. CDR3 region: CASSLDRGSSGANVLTF. The CDR3 nucleotides read TGTGCCAGCAGCTTGGACCGAGGAAGCTCTGGGGCCAACGTCCTGACTTTC. Drawing the rest from reference TRBV5-6 and TRBJ2-6, the complete variable domain is DAGVTQSPTHLIKTRGQQVTLRCSPKSGHDTVSWYQQALGQGPQFIFQYYEEEERQRGNFPDRFSGHQFPNYSSELNVNALLLGDSALYLCASSLDRGSSGANVLTFGAGSRLTVL.

In this sample, this clone turned up a few times. J is TRBJ2-6 and V is TRBV5-1; weak D call: TRBD2 (5 bases). Trimming left V 0 bases short and J 2 bases short, with 9 bases between. The length of the CDR3 is 16 residues. CDR1 and CDR2 (germline): SGHRS, YFSETQ. The DNA of the CDR3 is TGCGCCAGCAGCTTGGAATCCGGGACTGGGGCCAACGTCCTGACTTTC. This codes for CASSLESGTGANVLTF.

This clone was observed a few times. V gene TRBV5-1 combines with J gene TRBJ1-2, with 10 nucleotides matching TRBD1. Germline loops: CDR1 SGHRS, CDR2 YFSETQ. V was pared by 0 bases and J by 5 bases, with 16 bases of the junction left unmatched. CDR3 size: 19 residues. The CDR3 region has the DNA TGCGCCAGCAGCTTGGAAGGGGACAGGGGTCAACTTAGCCGGTATGGCTACACCTTC. Amino acid sequence: CASSLEGDRGQLSRYGYTF.

V usage is TRBV27 and J usage is TRBJ2-5; unclear D gene. The end of the DNA is better explained by TRBJ2-7, so the J call may be wrong. This CDR3 comprises 13 residues. In germline, CDR1 is MNHEY, CDR2 SMNVEV (reference sequence). This chain's CDR3 is CASSSTVTYEQYF. CDR3 sequence (DNA): TGTGCCAGCAGTTCGACGGTAACCTACGAGCAGTACTTC.

The chain uses TRBV2 and TRBJ1-2; D might be TRBD1 (6 bases). Looked up from germline, CDR1 is SNHLY and CDR2 is FYNNEI. The CDR3 is 13 amino acids. V was pared by 4 bases and J by 7 bases, with 13 bases between. Written as DNA, the CDR3 is TGTGCCAGCAGTGGGCAGGGGCAGGGTGGCTACACCTTC. Translating gives CASSGQGQGGYTF. Supplemented by reference TRBV2 and TRBJ1-2, the full variable domain reads EPEVTQTPSHQVTQMGQEVILRCVPISNHLYFYWYRQILGQKVEFLVSFYNNEISEKSEIFDDQFSVERPDGSNFTLKIRSTKLEDSAMYFCASSGQGQGGYTFGSGTRLTVV.

V is TRBV4-3 and J is TRBJ2-5; D is unresolved. Matching the DNA end better, TRBJ2-7 makes the J call doubtful. The CDR3 is 12 residues long. Germline assignment: CDR1 LGHNA and CDR2 YSLEER. This CDR3 is CASSQEAYEQYF. The CDR3 DNA follows: TGCGCCAGCAGCCAAGAGGCCTACGAGCAGTACTTC.

In this sample, this clone turned up a few times. This chain joins TRBV7-2 and TRBJ1-2; D not certain. The CDR3 is 13 amino acids. The V end was cut by 5 bases, the J end by 5 bases, with 12 bases between. Looked up from germline, CDR1 is SGHTA and CDR2 is FQGNSA. CDR3 protein: CASSQDSSYGYTF. The CDR3 bases are TGTGCCAGCAGCCAAGACTCGTCATATGGCTACACCTTC. Together with reference TRBV7-2 and TRBJ1-2, the CDR3 gives the full variable domain: GAGVSQSPSNKVTEKGKDVELRCDPISGHTALYWYRQSLGQGLEFLIYFQGNSAPDKSGLPSDRFSAERTGGSVSTLTIQRTQQEDSAVYLCASSQDSSYGYTFGSGTRLTVV.

This clone came up a few times. V is TRBV9 and J is TRBJ1-5; tentatively, D is TRBD1 (5 bases). Per germline, CDR1 SGDLS and CDR2 YYNGEE. The CDR3 length is 17 residues. Between the trimmed V and J ends, which lost 4 bases and 2 bases, there was a span of 19 bases. CDR3 nucleotide sequence: TGTGCCAGCAGCACCACCACATGGGGGGGACGCAATCAGCCCCAGCATTTT. It translates to CASSTTTWGGRNQPQHF. The complete variable domain, with remaining parts taken from reference TRBV9 and TRBJ1-5, reads DSGVTQTPKHLITATGQRVTLRCSPRSGDLSVYWYQQSLDQGLQFLIQYYNGEERAKGNILERFSAQQFPDLHSELNLSSLELGDSALYFCASSTTTWGGRNQPQHFGDGTRLSIL.

As to this clone: The same CDR3 arises from other DNA sequences in this sample as well. V is TRBV9 and J is TRBJ2-1; D possibly corresponds to TRBD1 (6 bases). CDR1 and CDR2 (germline): SGDLS, YYNGEE. Deletions cut 4 bases from V and 5 bases from J, with 16 bases between. The CDR3 spans 15 residues. For the CDR3, the DNA is TGTGCCAGCAGCCAAGATCACGGGACAAACAATGAGCAGTTCTTC. Translating it yields CASSQDHGTNNEQFF.

The rearrangement joins TRBV2 to TRBJ2-3, with 7 bases lining up with TRBD2. The CDR3 has 12 residues. With V trimmed by 11 bases and J by 3 bases, 5 bases remained unmatched. The germline V gene has CDR1 SNHLY and CDR2 FYNNEI. Written as DNA, the CDR3 is TGTGCCGGGGCGGGAGAGACAGATACGCAGTATTTT. Protein sequence: CAGAGETDTQYF. Full variable domain (remainder filled in from reference TRBV2 and TRBJ2-3): EPEVTQTPSHQVTQMGQEVILRCVPISNHLYFYWYRQILGQKVEFLVSFYNNEISEKSEIFDDQFSVERPDGSNFTLKIRSTKLEDSAMYFCAGAGETDTQYFGPGTRLTVL.

This chain links TRBV27 with TRBJ1-2; no clear D gene. Germline V gene sequence: CDR1 MNHEY, CDR2 SMNVEV (reference sequence). Trimming removed 5 bases from V and 8 bases from J, with 15 bases in between. CDR3 length: 13 residues. The CDR3 bases are TGTGCCAGCAGTCGAGATAGACTAGCAGGCTACACCTTC. Translating it yields CASSRDRLAGYTF.

This rearrangement joins TRBV7-7 to TRBJ2-7, with 8 nucleotides matching TRBD1. The V segment lost 2 bases and the J segment 3 bases; nucleotides outside the gene matches: 9. CDR1 is SSHAT, CDR2 FNYEAQ, per germline (reference sequence). The CDR3 runs to 16 residues. Here the CDR3 reads CASSLPGQGFRYEQYF. CDR3 DNA: TGTGCCAGCAGCTTACCCGGACAGGGATTCCGCTACGAGCAGTACTTC.

This clone was detected only a few times. The rearrangement uses TRBV21-1 and TRBJ2-5; the tabulated D call, TRBD2, remains unverified against the DNA. TRBV21-1 is described as a pseudogene. This CDR3 spans 14 amino acids. The CDR3 region has the DNA TGTGCCAGCGATAAAGGGGGAGGGCCGCGTGAGCAGTACTTC. Translated, it gives CASDKGGGPREQYF.

In this sample, this clone turned up a few times. The DNA for the CDR3 is TGTGCTAGTGGTTTTGTGGGGGGCACTGAAGCTTTCTTT. Amino acid sequence: CASGFVGGTEAFF. The chain joins TRBV12-5 to TRBJ1-1; D possibly corresponds to TRBD1 (5 bases). Trimming pared 3 bases from V and 4 bases from J, leaving 9 bases between. In germline, CDR1 is LGHNT, CDR2 FRNRAP. The CDR3 loop spans 13 amino acids.

The chain recombines TRBV7-8 with TRBJ2-1; D ambiguous. Germline V lookup: CDR1 SGHVS, CDR2 FQNEAQ. This CDR3 is 13 amino acids long. V was cut by 5 bases and J by 8 bases, with 13 bases left in between. CDR3 sequence (DNA): TGTGCCAGCAGCGCACCCAGAGTCGATGAGCAGTTCTTC. Translated: CASSAPRVDEQFF.

This clone was seen repeatedly, ten times or more. The chain has TRBV14 and TRBJ2-1; D not certain. V gave up 2 bases and J gave up 3 bases, with 5 bases separating them. CDR1 and CDR2 (germline): SGHDN, FVKESK. The CDR3 has 13 residues. CDR3 protein: CASSQNRYNEQFF. CDR3 nucleotide sequence: TGTGCCAGCAGCCAAAACCGCTACAATGAGCAGTTCTTC.

This sequence joins TRBV28 and TRBJ1-5; 8 bases fit TRBD1. Germline V CDR1 and CDR2: MDHEN, SYDVKM. V gave up 2 bases and J gave up 4 bases; unmatched junction bases: 7. The CDR3 totals 16 residues. CDR3 amino acids: CASSLLRQGRNQPQHF. The CDR3 region has the DNA TGTGCCAGCAGTTTACTACGACAGGGGAGGAATCAGCCCCAGCATTTT.

This clone was seen more than once but under ten times. The chain combines TRBV18 with TRBJ1-2; D is uncertain. Germline loops: CDR1 KGHSH, CDR2 LQKENI. V dropped 3 bases and J dropped 4 bases, with 9 bases sitting between them. The CDR3 is 13 amino acids. The CDR3 DNA reads as TGTGCCAGCTCACCGGACGGGGTCTATGGCTACACCTTC. This gives the protein CASSPDGVYGYTF.

This clone was found a few times. At the DNA level, this CDR3 is encoded by other sequences in the same sample as well. The chain combines TRBV7-7 with TRBJ2-5; D is unclear. This CDR3 spans 13 amino acids. The V and J ends lost 5 bases and 1 base respectively, with 8 bases between them. The germline V gene has CDR1 SSHAT and CDR2 FNYEAQ (reference sequence). CDR3 amino acids: CASSLDSQETQYF. The CDR3 nucleotides read TGTGCCAGCAGCCTTGACTCCCAAGAGACCCAGTACTTC. The whole variable domain, filled in from reference TRBV7-7 and TRBJ2-5, reads GAGVSQSPRYKVTKRGQDVTLRCDPISSHATLYWYQQALGQGPEFLTYFNYEAQPDKSGLPSDRFSAERPEGSISTLTIQRTEQRDSAMYRCASSLDSQETQYFGPGTRLLVL.

The rearrangement joins TRBV6-5 to TRBJ2-1; 9 bases map to TRBD1. The CDR3 consists of 13 residues. The germline V gene encodes CDR1 MNHEY and CDR2 SVGAGI. V was pared by 2 bases and J by 10 bases, with 3 bases of the junction left unmatched. CDR3 nucleotide sequence: TGTGCCAGCAGTTACGACAGGGGGAGGGAGCAGTTCTTC. Translated, it gives CASSYDRGREQFF.

The table lists this clone with a few counts. V usage is TRBV30 and J usage is TRBJ1-2; D gene uncertain. Germline CDR1 GTSNPN, CDR2 SVGIG (reference sequence). Trimming stripped 3 bases from V and 8 bases from J, with 22 bases between. This CDR3 region has 15 residues. DNA of the CDR3: TGTGCCTGGAGGCTCATGGGAGAAGGGAGTGGAGGCTACACCTTC. Translated: CAWRLMGEGSGGYTF.

This clone was counted a few times. Written as DNA, the CDR3 is TGTGCCAGCAGCTTGAGGACAGCTTATAGAAGCTATGGCTACACCTTC. Translated: CASSLRTAYRSYGYTF. The rearrangement uses TRBV5-6 and TRBJ1-2, with D possibly matching TRBD1 (6 bases). The CDR3 length is 16 residues. Germline V lookup: CDR1 SGHDT, CDR2 YYEEEE. V shed 1 base and J shed 4 bases, with 17 bases lying between them.

Only a few counts were recorded for this clone. CDR3 in amino acids: CASSYSYGHYEQYF. The CDR3, as DNA: TGTGCCAGCAGTTACTCGTACGGGCACTACGAGCAGTACTTC. This sequence joins TRBV6-6 and TRBJ2-7; D is undetermined. The germline gives CDR1 MNHNY, CDR2 SVGAGI (reference sequence). The CDR3 has 14 amino acids. V lost 0 bases and J 3 bases, leaving 9 bases between the germline ends.